Below are 21 T cell receptor beta chains sequenced from a single sample in a study of OX40 agonist ivuxolimab in advanced cancers. Repertoires were generated with immunoSEQ multiplex PCR, while TCRdb's copy carries only in-frame clones and drops some. The repertoire includes tens of thousands of clones, around 89% of them detected once, and roughly 0.5% sits in the top ten. The sequences come from CD4+ or CD8+ T cells sorted from blood, collected in a trial of the OX40 agonist ivuxolimab. Receptors were obtained from an adult with an advanced solid tumor such as melanoma, head and neck, liver or kidney cancer.

The chain has TRBV18 and TRBJ1-1; D not resolved. The CDR3 is 13 residues long. The V gene lost 5 bases and the J gene lost 1 base, with 8 bases spanning the gap. Germline loops: CDR1 KGHSH, CDR2 LQKENI. DNA for the CDR3: TGTGCCAGCTCAACCCTAAAGAACACTGAAGCTTTCTTT. This translates into CASSTLKNTEAFF.

This clone occurred once. J is TRBJ1-1 and V is TRBV5-6; tentative D call: TRBD1 (6 bases). Germline lookup yields CDR1 SGHDT and CDR2 YYEEEE. Trimming shortened V by 6 bases and J by 0 bases, and 15 bases separated the two germline ends. This CDR3 contains 15 residues. Written as DNA, the CDR3 is TGTGCCAGCAAGCTGGGGGCGGGCATGAACACTGAAGCTTTCTTT. As protein: CASKLGAGMNTEAFF.

The chain is built from TRBV6-6 and TRBJ1-5; D gene uncertain. The CDR3 runs 12 residues. Trimming removed 2 bases from V and 5 bases from J, with 4 bases in between. Germline V gene sequence: CDR1 MNHNY, CDR2 SVGAGI (reference sequence). Written as DNA, the CDR3 is TGTGCCAGCAGTTACGCGGATCAGCCCCAGCATTTT. Translated: CASSYADQPQHF.

The genes are TRBV7-2 and TRBJ2-1; no firm D call. V was cut by 3 bases and J by 0 bases, with 9 bases left in between. The CDR3 is 15 amino acids. CDR1 and CDR2 (germline): SGHTA, FQGNSA. For the CDR3, the DNA is TGTGCCAGCAGCTTTTGGGAACGCTCCTACAATGAGCAGTTCTTC. Translated, it gives CASSFWERSYNEQFF.

V usage is TRBV5-1 and J usage is TRBJ2-3; D call uncertain. This CDR3 is 14 amino acids long. V was trimmed by 3 bases and J by 6 bases, leaving 14 bases between them. CDR1 SGHRS and CDR2 YFSETQ come from the germline V gene. The DNA for the CDR3 is TGCGCCAGCAGCTCAGACGGTTTTAGCGATACGCAGTATTTT. The encoded protein is CASSSDGFSDTQYF.

This clone is medium-sized within its sample. The rearrangement joins TRBV2 to TRBJ1-5; TRBD1 is a possible D gene (5 bases). V was trimmed by 6 bases and J by 11 bases, leaving 14 bases between them. Germline V lookup: CDR1 SNHLY, CDR2 FYNNEI. The CDR3 is 12 residues long. Here the CDR3 DNA reads TGTGCCAGCAGGCTGGGGGGAGGGACCCAGCATTTT. It codes for CASRLGGGTQHF.

The rearrangement joins TRBV7-8 to TRBJ2-1, with 8 bases identical to TRBD1. Trimming took 3 bases from V and 8 from J; bases not matched to a gene: 9. The CDR3 length is 15 residues. Per germline, CDR1 SGHVS and CDR2 FQNEAQ. CDR3 DNA sequence: TGTGCCAGCAGCTTGACAGGGGCCGACGGGGATGAGCAGTTCTTC. Its translation: CASSLTGADGDEQFF.

This chain links TRBV18 with TRBJ2-7, with a weak D call TRBD1 (5 bases). Trimming took off 1 base at V and 2 bases at J, with 12 bases between the two ends. The CDR3 totals 15 residues. Per germline, CDR1 KGHSH and CDR2 LQKENI. CDR3 sequence (DNA): TGTGCCAGCTCACCACTCGCAGGGTCCGCCTACGAGCAGTACTTC. Translated, it gives CASSPLAGSAYEQYF.

The chain has TRBV5-1 and TRBJ2-7; D remains unclear. Germline CDR1 and CDR2: SGHRS and YFSETQ. V shed 1 base and J shed 2 bases, with 10 bases lying between them. The CDR3 length is 14 residues. The CDR3 spells CASSLLAGTYEQYF. The DNA for the CDR3 is TGCGCCAGCAGCTTGTTAGCAGGAACCTACGAGCAGTACTTC. Full variable domain (outside the CDR3, taken from reference TRBV5-1 and TRBJ2-7): KAGVTQTPRYLIKTRGQQVTLSCSPISGHRSVSWYQQTPGQGLQFLFEYFSETQRNKGNFPGRFSGRQFSNSRSEMNVSTLELGDSALYLCASSLLAGTYEQYFGPGTRLTVT.

The V call is TRBV19, the J call TRBJ2-3; tentative D call: TRBD1 (5 bases). CDR3 length equals 15 residues. CDR1 and CDR2 from the germline V gene are LNHDA and SQIVND (reference sequence). V was trimmed by 10 bases and J by 6 bases, leaving 23 bases between them. The CDR3 here is CATSPRGHGLDTQYF. The CDR3 coding sequence is TGTGCCACCTCCCCCCGAGGACACGGATTGGATACGCAGTATTTT.

In DNA, the CDR3 is TGTGCCAGTCGGGGTGTGAACACCGGGGAGCTGTTTTTT. This gives the protein CASRGVNTGELFF. This rearrangement joins TRBV4-2 to TRBJ2-2; a possible D gene is TRBD2 (5 bases). Germline V gives CDR1 LGHNA, CDR2 YNFKEQ. The CDR3 is made up of 13 amino acids. With 9 bases removed from V and 1 base from J, the gap between germline ends came to 9 bases.

In DNA form, the CDR3 reads TGTGCCAGCAGCTTATCGGCAGCAGCTAATGTCCTGACTTTC. Its translation: CASSLSAAANVLTF. This chain links TRBV7-9 with TRBJ2-6; D unclear. CDR1 and CDR2 from the germline V gene are SEHNR and FQNEAQ (reference sequence). The ends were cut back, 2 bases at V and 13 bases at J, with 15 bases in the middle. The CDR3 sequence is 14 residues long.

This chain links TRBV5-1 with TRBJ1-1; D unclear. Trimming removed 1 base at V and 1 base at J, with 8 bases between. In germline, CDR1 is SGHRS, CDR2 YFSETQ. CDR3 length: 14 amino acids. The DNA for the CDR3 is TGCGCCAGCAGCTTGTCGGCGGCGAACACTGAAGCTTTCTTT. It is translated as CASSLSAANTEAFF.

This chain uses TRBV5-1 with TRBJ2-1; TRBD2 matches 7 bases. Germline values: CDR1 SGHRS, CDR2 YFSETQ. This CDR3 contains 17 residues. The V gene end was trimmed by 0 bases and the J gene end by 0 bases; junction bases not matched to a gene: 6. In nucleotides, the CDR3 is TGCGCCAGCAGCTTGGGTAGCGGGTATAGCTCCTACAATGAGCAGTTCTTC. This encodes CASSLGSGYSSYNEQFF.

The V call is TRBV5-5, the J call TRBJ1-4, with D uncertain. The CDR3 runs 16 residues. The V gene's germline CDR1 is SGHKS and CDR2 YYEKEE (reference sequence). Trimming shortened V by 0 bases and J by 7 bases, and 16 bases separated the two germline ends. This chain's CDR3 is CASSLAGLMSSEKLFF. Here the CDR3 DNA reads TGTGCCAGCAGCTTGGCCGGTCTGATGAGCAGTGAAAAACTGTTTTTT.

The V gene is TRBV5-4, the J gene TRBJ2-7, with D perhaps matching TRBD1 (6 bases). CDR1 and CDR2 (germline): SGHNT, YYREEE (reference sequence). The V gene lost 4 bases and the J gene lost 2 bases, with 13 bases spanning the gap. There are 14 residues in the CDR3. CDR3: CASSPGHQAYEQYF. CDR3 nucleotide sequence: TGTGCCAGCAGCCCGGGACACCAAGCCTACGAGCAGTACTTC.

The chain is built from TRBV10-3 and TRBJ2-5; 10 bases agree with TRBD2. The V gene's germline CDR1 is ENHRY and CDR2 SYGVKD. The V segment lost 6 bases and the J segment 5 bases; nucleotides outside the gene matches: 3. CDR3 length equals 13 residues. The CDR3 loop reads CAISPGLAETQYF. The CDR3, as DNA: TGTGCCATCAGCCCGGGACTAGCGGAGACCCAGTACTTC.

In the case of this clone: Relative to the germline gene, one junction end is altered; a read error may explain this. The chain is built from TRBV7-7 and TRBJ2-1; 9 bases line up with TRBD2. In germline, CDR1 is SSHAT, CDR2 FNYEAQ (reference sequence). This CDR3 spans 15 amino acids. The DNA for the CDR3 is TGTGCTAGCAGCTCCCGACTAGCGGAGTACAATGAGCAGTTCTTC. Protein: CASSSRLAEYNEQFF. The full variable domain, in which reference TRBV7-7 and TRBJ2-1 provide the parts outside the CDR3, is GAGVSQSPRYKVTKRGQDVTLRCDPISSHATLYWYQQALGQGPEFLTYFNYEAQPDKSGLPSDRFSAERPEGSISTLTIQRTEQRDSAMYRCASSSRLAEYNEQFFGPGTRLTVL.

The chain carries TRBV5-5 and TRBJ2-1, with TRBD2 identical over 11 bases. The V and J ends lost 4 bases and 6 bases, in that order; junction bases with no gene match: 6. The CDR3 covers 15 residues. CDR1 is SGHKS and CDR2 is YYEKEE in the germline V gene (reference sequence). CDR3 in DNA: TGTGCCAGCAGCCTACTAGCGGGAGTTTCCAATGAGCAGTTCTTC. Translating it yields CASSLLAGVSNEQFF. The full variable domain, its missing parts supplied by reference TRBV5-5 and TRBJ2-1, is DAGVTQSPTHLIKTRGQQVTLRCSPISGHKSVSWYQQVLGQGPQFIFQYYEKEERGRGNFPDRFSARQFPNYSSELNVNALLLGDSALYLCASSLLAGVSNEQFFGPGTRLTVL.

CDR3 loop: CAISAARAGNTIYF. The CDR3 nucleotides read TGTGCCATCAGTGCGGCACGCGCTGGAAACACCATATATTTT. The rearrangement links TRBV10-3 to TRBJ1-3; D unclear. CDR3 size: 14 residues. Germline loops: CDR1 ENHRY, CDR2 SYGVKD. The V end was cut by 4 bases, the J end by 2 bases, with 9 bases between.

This CDR3 is CASSTSGTSNEQFF. CDR3 DNA sequence: TGTGCCAGTTCGACTAGCGGGACATCGAATGAGCAGTTCTTC. This rearrangement joins TRBV19 to TRBJ2-1; 11 bases align to TRBD2. The CDR3 spans 14 residues. Trimming removed 8 bases from V and 7 bases from J; junction bases left unmatched: 7. Germline CDR1 is LNHDA and CDR2 is SQIVND (reference sequence).